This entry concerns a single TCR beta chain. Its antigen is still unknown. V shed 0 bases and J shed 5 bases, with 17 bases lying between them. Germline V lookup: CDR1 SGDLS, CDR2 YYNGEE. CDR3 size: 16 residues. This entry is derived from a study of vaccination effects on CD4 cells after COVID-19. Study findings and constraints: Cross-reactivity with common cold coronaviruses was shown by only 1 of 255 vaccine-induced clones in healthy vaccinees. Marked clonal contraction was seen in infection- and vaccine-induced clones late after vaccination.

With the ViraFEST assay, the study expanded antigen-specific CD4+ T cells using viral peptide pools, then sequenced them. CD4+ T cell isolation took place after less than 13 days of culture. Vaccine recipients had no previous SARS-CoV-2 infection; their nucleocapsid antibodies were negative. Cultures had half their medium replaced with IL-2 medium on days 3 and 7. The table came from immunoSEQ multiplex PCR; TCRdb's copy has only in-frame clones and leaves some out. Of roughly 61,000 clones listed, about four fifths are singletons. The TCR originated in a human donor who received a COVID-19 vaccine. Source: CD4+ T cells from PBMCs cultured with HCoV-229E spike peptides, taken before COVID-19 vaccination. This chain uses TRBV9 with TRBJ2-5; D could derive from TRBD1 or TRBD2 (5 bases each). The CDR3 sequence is CASSVEGVGWGETQYF. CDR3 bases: TGTGCCAGCAGCGTAGAAGGGGTTGGGTGGGGGGAGACCCAGTACTTC.